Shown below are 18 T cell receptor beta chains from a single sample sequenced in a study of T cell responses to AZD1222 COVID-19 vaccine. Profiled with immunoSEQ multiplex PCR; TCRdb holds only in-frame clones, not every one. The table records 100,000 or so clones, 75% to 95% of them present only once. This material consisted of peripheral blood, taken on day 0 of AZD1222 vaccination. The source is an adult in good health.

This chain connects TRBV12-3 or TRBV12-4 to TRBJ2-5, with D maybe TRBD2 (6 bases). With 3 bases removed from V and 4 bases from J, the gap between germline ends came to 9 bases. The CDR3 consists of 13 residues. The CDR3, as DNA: TGTGCCAGCAGTTTGGGACTGGGAGAGACCCAGTACTTC. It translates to CASSLGLGETQYF.

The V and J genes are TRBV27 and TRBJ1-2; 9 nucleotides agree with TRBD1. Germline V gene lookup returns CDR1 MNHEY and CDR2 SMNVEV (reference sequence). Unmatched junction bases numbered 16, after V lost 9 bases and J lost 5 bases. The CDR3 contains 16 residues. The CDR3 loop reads CASSPNPGQGGYGYTF. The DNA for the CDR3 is TGTGCCAGTTCTCCAAATCCGGGACAGGGTGGATATGGCTACACCTTC.

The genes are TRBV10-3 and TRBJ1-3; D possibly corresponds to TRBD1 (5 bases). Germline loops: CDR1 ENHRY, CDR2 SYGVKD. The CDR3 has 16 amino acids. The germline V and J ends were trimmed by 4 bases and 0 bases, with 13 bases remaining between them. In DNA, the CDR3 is TGTGCCATCAGTGGAAGATTTGACAGCTCTGGAAACACCATATATTTT. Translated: CAISGRFDSSGNTIYF.

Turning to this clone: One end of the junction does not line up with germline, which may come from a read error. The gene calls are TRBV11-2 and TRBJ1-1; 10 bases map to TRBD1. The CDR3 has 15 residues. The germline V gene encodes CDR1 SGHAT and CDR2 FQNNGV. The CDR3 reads CASSLTGGAHSETFF. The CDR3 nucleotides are TGTGCCAGCAGCTTGACAGGGGGCGCGCACAGTGAAACTTTCTTT. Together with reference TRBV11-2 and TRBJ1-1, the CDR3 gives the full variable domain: EAGVAQSPRYKIIEKRQSVAFWCNPISGHATLYWYQQILGQGPKLLIQFQNNGVVDDSQLPKDRFSAERLKGVDSTLKIQPAKLEDSAVYLCASSLTGGAHSETFFGQGTRLTVV.

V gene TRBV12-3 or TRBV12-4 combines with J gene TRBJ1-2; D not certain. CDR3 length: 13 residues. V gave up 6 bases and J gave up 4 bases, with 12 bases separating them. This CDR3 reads CASSSDESYGYTF. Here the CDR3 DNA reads TGTGCCAGCAGCTCGGACGAATCCTATGGCTACACCTTC.

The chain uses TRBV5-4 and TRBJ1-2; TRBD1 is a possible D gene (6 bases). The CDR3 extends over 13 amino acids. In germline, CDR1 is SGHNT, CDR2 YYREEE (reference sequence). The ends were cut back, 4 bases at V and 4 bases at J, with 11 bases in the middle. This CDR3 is CASSTGTPYGYTF. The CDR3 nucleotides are TGTGCCAGCAGCACCGGGACACCCTATGGCTACACCTTC.

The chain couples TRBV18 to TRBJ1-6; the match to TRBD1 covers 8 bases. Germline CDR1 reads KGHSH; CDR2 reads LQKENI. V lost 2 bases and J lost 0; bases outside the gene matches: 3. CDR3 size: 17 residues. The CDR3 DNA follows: TGTGCCAGCTCACCAGGACAGGGAAACTCCTATAATTCACCCCTCCACTTT. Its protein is CASSPGQGNSYNSPLHF.

In DNA form, the CDR3 reads TGCGCCAGCAGCTATACCCAGGGGGAGGATGGCTACACCTTC. Translated: CASSYTQGEDGYTF. The chain combines TRBV5-1 with TRBJ1-2; 7 bases map to TRBD1. The CDR3 sequence is 14 residues long. The junction had 8 bases not matched to a gene; V was cut back by 3 bases and J by 6 bases. Germline V gene sequence: CDR1 SGHRS, CDR2 YFSETQ.

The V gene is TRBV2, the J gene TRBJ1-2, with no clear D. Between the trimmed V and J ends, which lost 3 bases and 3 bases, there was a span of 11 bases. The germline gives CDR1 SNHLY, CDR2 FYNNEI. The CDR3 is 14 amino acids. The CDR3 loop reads CASSDNPGDYGYTF. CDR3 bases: TGTGCCAGCAGTGATAATCCGGGAGACTATGGCTACACCTTC.

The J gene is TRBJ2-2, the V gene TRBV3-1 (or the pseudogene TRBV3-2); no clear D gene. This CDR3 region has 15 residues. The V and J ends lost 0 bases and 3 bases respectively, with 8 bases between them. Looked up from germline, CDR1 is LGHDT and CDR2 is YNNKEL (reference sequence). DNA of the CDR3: TGTGCCAGCAGCCAAGATGCTAGGGACACCGGGGAGCTGTTTTTT. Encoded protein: CASSQDARDTGELFF.

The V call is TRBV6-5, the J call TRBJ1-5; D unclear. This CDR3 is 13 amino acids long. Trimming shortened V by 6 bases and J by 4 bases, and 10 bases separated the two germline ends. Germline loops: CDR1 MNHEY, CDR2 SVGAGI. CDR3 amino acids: CASSWDTNQPQHF. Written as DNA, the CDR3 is TGTGCCAGCAGCTGGGATACTAATCAGCCCCAGCATTTT.

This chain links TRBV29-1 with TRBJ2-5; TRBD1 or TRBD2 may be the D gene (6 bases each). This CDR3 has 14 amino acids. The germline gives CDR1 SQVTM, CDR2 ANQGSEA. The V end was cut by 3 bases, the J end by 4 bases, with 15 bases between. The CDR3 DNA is TGCAGCGTTGAGGAGGGGGGAATCGGAGAGACCCAGTACTTC. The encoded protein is CSVEEGGIGETQYF.

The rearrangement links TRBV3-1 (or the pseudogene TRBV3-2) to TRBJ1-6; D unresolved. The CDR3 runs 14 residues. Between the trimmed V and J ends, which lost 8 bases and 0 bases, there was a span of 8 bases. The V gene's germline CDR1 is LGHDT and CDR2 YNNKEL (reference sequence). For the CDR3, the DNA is TGTGCCAGCTCCACCAGCTCCTATAATTCACCCCTCCACTTT. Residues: CASSTSSYNSPLHF.

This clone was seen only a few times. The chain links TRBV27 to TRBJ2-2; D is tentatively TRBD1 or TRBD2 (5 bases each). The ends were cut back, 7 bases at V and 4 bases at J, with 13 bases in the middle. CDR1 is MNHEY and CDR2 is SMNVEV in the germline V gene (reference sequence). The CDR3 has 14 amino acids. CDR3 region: CASKWRGVTGELFF. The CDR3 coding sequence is TGTGCCAGCAAGTGGAGAGGGGTCACCGGGGAGCTGTTTTTT.

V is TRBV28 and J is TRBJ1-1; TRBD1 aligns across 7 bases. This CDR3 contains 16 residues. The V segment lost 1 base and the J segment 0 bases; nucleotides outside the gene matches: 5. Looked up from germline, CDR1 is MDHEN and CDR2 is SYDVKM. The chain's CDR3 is CASSLLGQPMNTEAFF. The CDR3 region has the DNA TGTGCCAGCAGTTTATTGGGACAGCCGATGAACACTGAAGCTTTCTTT. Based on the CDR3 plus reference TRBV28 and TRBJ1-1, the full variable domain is DVKVTQSSRYLVKRTGEKVFLECVQDMDHENMFWYRQDPGLGLRLIYFSYDVKMKEKGDIPEGYSVSREKKERFSLILESASTNQTSMYLCASSLLGQPMNTEAFFGQGTRLTVV.

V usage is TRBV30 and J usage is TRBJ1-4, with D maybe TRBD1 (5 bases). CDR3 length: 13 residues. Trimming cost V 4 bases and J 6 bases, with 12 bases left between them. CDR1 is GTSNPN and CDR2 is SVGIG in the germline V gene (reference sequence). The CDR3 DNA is TGTGCCTGGACGGCAGGGAAGGATGAAAAACTGTTTTTT. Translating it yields CAWTAGKDEKLFF.

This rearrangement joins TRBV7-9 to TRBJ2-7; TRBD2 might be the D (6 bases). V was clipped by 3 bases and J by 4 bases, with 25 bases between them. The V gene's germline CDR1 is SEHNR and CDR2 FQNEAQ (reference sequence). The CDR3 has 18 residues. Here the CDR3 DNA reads TGTGCCAGCAGCTTCCCGGATGCAGGAGGGGACTCCGTTTACGAGCAGTACTTC. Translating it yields CASSFPDAGGDSVYEQYF.

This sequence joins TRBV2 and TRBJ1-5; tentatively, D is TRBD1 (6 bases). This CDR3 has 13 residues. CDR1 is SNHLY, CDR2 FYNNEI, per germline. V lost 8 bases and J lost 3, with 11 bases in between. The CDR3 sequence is CASERDTNQPQHF. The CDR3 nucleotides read TGTGCCAGCGAGCGGGACACCAATCAGCCCCAGCATTTT.